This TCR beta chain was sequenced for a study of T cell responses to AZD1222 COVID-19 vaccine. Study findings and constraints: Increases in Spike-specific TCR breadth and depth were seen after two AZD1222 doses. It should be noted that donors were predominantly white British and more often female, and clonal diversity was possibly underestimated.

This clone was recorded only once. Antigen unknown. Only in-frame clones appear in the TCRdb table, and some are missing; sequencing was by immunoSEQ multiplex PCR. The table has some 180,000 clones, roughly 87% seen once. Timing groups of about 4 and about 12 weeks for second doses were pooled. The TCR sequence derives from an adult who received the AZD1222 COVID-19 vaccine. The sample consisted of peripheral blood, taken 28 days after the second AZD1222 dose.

CDR3 nucleotides: TGCGCCAGCAGTCTACAGGGGGCCTACTCTGGAAACACCATATATTTT. Its protein product is CASSLQGAYSGNTIYF. The chain has TRBV4-1 and TRBJ1-3; 9 bases fit TRBD1. V shed 6 bases, J shed 0 bases, and the junction held 6 bases outside the gene matches. The germline V gene encodes CDR1 MGHRA and CDR2 YSYEKL. This CDR3 is 16 amino acids long.